The 27 T cell receptor beta chains in this list originate from one sample, sequenced in a study of T cells after yellow fever vaccination. MiXCR, applied by TCRdb to the 5' RACE reads, yields one record per CDR3 protein. The sample records 150,000 to 200,000 distinct CDR3 sequences, approximately 9.9% being singletons. The specimen was CD8+ T cells sorted from PBMCs, collected 45 days after the yellow fever booster vaccination. Every receptor here comes from a man aged 18 to 35 who received the YFV17D yellow fever vaccine.

The V and J genes are TRBV7-2 and TRBJ1-6; unclear D gene. Trimming took 3 bases from V and 3 from J, leaving 15 bases between them. The length of the CDR3 is 17 residues. CDR1 is SGHTA and CDR2 is FQGNSA in the germline V gene. The CDR3 DNA reads TGTGCCAGCAGCTTTTGGGCCGCCCCGGACTATAATTCACCCCTCCACTTT. Translated: CASSFWAAPDYNSPLHF.

This chain uses TRBV4-2 with TRBJ2-1; D might be TRBD1 (5 bases). Between the trimmed V and J ends, which lost 0 bases and 6 bases, there was a span of 6 bases. There are 13 residues in the CDR3. Germline V gene sequence: CDR1 LGHNA, CDR2 YNFKEQ. The CDR3: CASSQDQGNEQFF. The DNA for the CDR3 is TGTGCCAGCAGCCAAGACCAGGGCAATGAGCAGTTCTTC.

The chain is built from TRBV6-6 and TRBJ2-5, with D tentatively TRBD2 (5 bases). The end of the DNA fits TRBJ2-1 better, so the J call may be wrong. Looked up from germline, CDR1 is MNHNY and CDR2 is SVGAGI (reference sequence). CDR3 length: 12 residues. Written as DNA, the CDR3 is TGTGCCAGCAGTCCGGATTGGGAGACCCAGTTCTTC. It is translated as CASSPDWETQFF.

The sample holds a few counts of this clonotype. Here the CDR3 reads CASSPGGLYNEQFF. The CDR3, as DNA: TGTGCCAGCAGTCCCGGGGGACTCTACAATGAGCAGTTCTTC. The V gene is TRBV6-2 or TRBV6-3, the J gene TRBJ2-1; a weak D match, TRBD2 (6 bases). This CDR3 contains 14 residues. V dropped 5 bases and J dropped 3 bases, with 11 bases sitting between them. Germline V gives CDR1 MNHEY, CDR2 SVGEGT.

The V and J genes are TRBV7-9 and TRBJ2-1, with D perhaps assigned TRBD1 or TRBD2 (5 bases each). In germline, CDR1 is SEHNR, CDR2 FQNEAQ (reference sequence). This CDR3 contains 13 residues. Deletions cut 5 bases from V and 4 bases from J, with 9 bases between. In DNA, the CDR3 is TGTGCCAGCAGCAGGGACCATTACAATGAGCAGTTCTTC. This codes for CASSRDHYNEQFF.

V is TRBV20-1 and J is TRBJ2-2; D perhaps matches TRBD2 (6 bases). This CDR3 is 14 amino acids long. Trimming left V 3 bases short and J 6 bases short, with 14 bases between. Germline CDR1 DFQATT, CDR2 SNEGSKA (reference sequence). The CDR3 is CSASARGEAGELFF. In DNA form, the CDR3 reads TGCAGTGCTAGCGCGCGCGGGGAGGCCGGGGAGCTGTTTTTT.

The chain joins TRBV6-2 or TRBV6-3 to TRBJ2-1; D is perhaps TRBD1 or TRBD2 (5 bases each). Looked up from germline, CDR1 is MNHEY and CDR2 is SVGEGT. CDR3 size: 17 residues. Trimming shortened V by 3 bases and J by 5 bases, and 20 bases separated the two germline ends. The CDR3: CASSYSETPGPNNEQFF. The CDR3 DNA reads TGTGCCAGCAGTTATAGTGAGACGCCGGGACCGAACAATGAGCAGTTCTTC.

This clonotype was detected only a few times. The J gene is TRBJ2-3, the V gene TRBV7-6; 9 bases map to TRBD2. V lost 5 bases to trimming and J lost 2 bases; unmatched junction nucleotides: 8. Germline CDR1 is SGHVS and CDR2 is FNYEAQ. This CDR3 is 16 amino acids long. The CDR3 DNA reads TGTGCCAGCAGCCGATATAGCGGGGGACCCACAGATACGCAGTATTTT. Its translation: CASSRYSGGPTDTQYF.

This chain connects TRBV5-1 to TRBJ2-7; D might be TRBD1 (5 bases). V lost 4 bases and J lost 2, with 16 bases in between. Per the germline V gene, CDR1 is SGHRS and CDR2 is YFSETQ. CDR3 length equals 15 residues. Written as DNA, the CDR3 is TGCGCCAGCAGCGCAGACAGACTCTTCCCCTACGAGCAGTACTTC. As protein: CASSADRLFPYEQYF. Complete variable domain (other parts from reference TRBV5-1 and TRBJ2-7): KAGVTQTPRYLIKTRGQQVTLSCSPISGHRSVSWYQQTPGQGLQFLFEYFSETQRNKGNFPGRFSGRQFSNSRSEMNVSTLELGDSALYLCASSADRLFPYEQYFGPGTRLTVT.

This chain uses TRBV5-6 with TRBJ2-3, with unresolved D. Germline CDR1 and CDR2: SGHDT and YYEEEE. The V gene lost 4 bases and the J gene lost 2 bases, with 14 bases spanning the gap. The CDR3 loop spans 15 amino acids. The CDR3 loop is CASSHLGLNTDTQYF. CDR3 nucleotides: TGTGCCAGCAGCCACTTGGGCTTGAACACAGATACGCAGTATTTT.

The chain uses TRBV5-4 and TRBJ2-1, with TRBD2 identical over 10 bases. V shed 3 bases and J 10 bases; nucleotides not matched to a gene: 10. The CDR3 is 15 residues long. Germline-derived CDR1 and CDR2 are SGHNT and YYREEE (reference sequence). The CDR3 DNA reads TGTGCCAGCAGCTCAGGGACTAGCGCTTTTGAGGAGCAGTTCTTC. It specifies CASSSGTSAFEEQFF.

There are a few counts of this clonotype. V gene TRBV21-1 combines with J gene TRBJ2-6. TRBV21-1 is shown as a pseudogene. The CDR3 contains 15 residues. Here the CDR3 reads CASSTTPSGANVLTF. Here the CDR3 DNA reads TGTGCCAGCAGCACTACTCCTTCTGGGGCCAACGTCCTGACTTTC.

The chain joins TRBV10-3 to TRBJ1-1; TRBD1 agrees at 8 bases. Germline V gene lookup returns CDR1 ENHRY and CDR2 SYGVKD. The CDR3 spans 18 residues. Trimming at V came to 6 bases and at J to 0 bases, leaving 15 bases not matched to a gene. CDR3 sequence reads: CAIRNRTATDRVNTEAFF. In DNA form, the CDR3 reads TGTGCCATCAGGAACCGCACAGCAACGGACAGGGTGAACACTGAAGCTTTCTTT.

This clonotype was seen many times. The chain has TRBV2 and TRBJ2-7; no clear D. The CDR3 spans 11 residues. From germline, CDR1 is SNHLY and CDR2 FYNNEI. V lost 3 bases to trimming and J lost 6 bases, with 6 bases between them. As DNA, the CDR3 is TGTGCCAGCAGTGAGGCCAGCGAGCAGTACTTC. The encoded protein is CASSEASEQYF. Supplemented by reference TRBV2 and TRBJ2-7, the full variable domain reads EPEVTQTPSHQVTQMGQEVILRCVPISNHLYFYWYRQILGQKVEFLVSFYNNEISEKSEIFDDQFSVERPDGSNFTLKIRSTKLEDSAMYFCASSEASEQYFGPGTRLTVT.

Of note for this clonotype: This sequence may be a read error, since a much larger clone differs from it by one base. CDR3 in DNA: TGCGCCAGCAGCTTGGAGCATAGCACTGAAGCTTTCTTT. This encodes CASSLEHSTEAFF. This sequence joins TRBV5-1 and TRBJ1-1; D ambiguous. CDR1 and CDR2 from the germline V gene are SGHRS and YFSETQ. The V end lost 0 bases, the J end lost 4 bases, and 7 bases lay between the germline ends. The CDR3 is 13 amino acids.

This sequence joins TRBV7-2 and TRBJ2-2; D possibly corresponds to TRBD2 (5 bases). The germline gives CDR1 SGHTA, CDR2 FQGNSA. The CDR3 loop spans 13 amino acids. Trimming shortened V by 4 bases and J by 7 bases, and 10 bases separated the two germline ends. CDR3 sequence: CASSSWSGGELFF. CDR3 DNA sequence: TGTGCCAGCAGCTCCTGGAGCGGCGGGGAGCTGTTTTTT.

A few counts support this clonotype. The chain links TRBV12-3 or TRBV12-4 to TRBJ2-7; D is ambiguous. The germline V and J ends were trimmed by 3 bases and 6 bases, with 6 bases remaining between them. The CDR3 sequence is 11 residues long. CDR3 sequence (DNA): TGTGCCAGCAGTTTCGGGTTCGAGCAGTACTTC. As protein: CASSFGFEQYF.

This clonotype was observed a handful of times. This chain joins TRBV7-9 and TRBJ2-3; TRBD2 might be the D (5 bases). Germline assignment: CDR1 SEHNR and CDR2 FQNEAQ (reference sequence). The CDR3 consists of 16 residues. V lost 5 bases, J lost 2 bases, and 17 bases lay in between. For the CDR3, the DNA is TGTGCCAGCAGCCCCCGATTAGGGAGAGACACAGATACGCAGTATTTT. Its protein product is CASSPRLGRDTDTQYF.

This chain joins TRBV6-5 and TRBJ1-1; the D gene is possibly TRBD1 (6 bases). The germline V and J ends were trimmed by 6 bases and 4 bases, with 27 bases remaining between them. Germline CDR1 reads MNHEY; CDR2 reads SVGAGI. There are 18 residues in the CDR3. The CDR3 is CASSSYGGVSKGVTEAFF. As DNA, the CDR3 is TGTGCCAGCAGCAGTTACGGGGGTGTTTCCAAGGGGGTCACTGAAGCTTTCTTT.

This clonotype appeared many times. V and J are TRBV7-9 and TRBJ2-5; tentative D call: TRBD1 (6 bases). Germline CDR1 SEHNR, CDR2 FQNEAQ (reference sequence). The length of the CDR3 is 14 residues. The ends were cut back, 5 bases at V and 1 base at J, with 11 bases in the middle. CDR3 protein: CASSGDTRQETQYF. CDR3 bases: TGTGCCAGCAGCGGGGACACCCGCCAAGAGACCCAGTACTTC.

The chain recombines TRBV4-2 with TRBJ1-1; D gene uncertain. Looked up from germline, CDR1 is LGHNA and CDR2 is YNFKEQ. The CDR3 has 14 residues. V lost 0 bases to trimming and J lost 1 base, with 6 bases between them. CDR3 nucleotide sequence: TGTGCCAGCAGCCAAGAAAGAGGGAACACTGAAGCTTTCTTT. It codes for CASSQERGNTEAFF.

The sample holds many counts of this clonotype. The rearrangement links TRBV7-2 to TRBJ2-1, with D uncertain. CDR3 length: 14 residues. V shed 3 bases and J shed 7 bases, with 13 bases lying between them. Per the germline V gene, CDR1 is SGHTA and CDR2 is FQGNSA. The CDR3 DNA follows: TGTGCCAGCAGCTTGATTAGTTCCGGTAATGAGCAGTTCTTC. Protein: CASSLISSGNEQFF.

This clonotype was picked up a small number of times. V gene TRBV12-5 combines with J gene TRBJ2-7, with D tentatively TRBD1 or TRBD2 (5 bases each). CDR1 and CDR2 (germline): LGHNT, FRNRAP. Trimming took 5 bases from V and 2 from J, leaving 7 bases between them. This CDR3 has 12 amino acids. CDR3 sequence reads: CASGRGPYEQYF. The CDR3 region has the DNA TGTGCTAGTGGTAGGGGACCCTACGAGCAGTACTTC.

This clonotype has a handful of counts. The chain couples TRBV4-1 to TRBJ1-2, with D hard to call. The CDR3 extends over 14 amino acids. Between the trimmed V and J ends, which lost 0 bases and 8 bases, there was a span of 13 bases. The germline V gene encodes CDR1 MGHRA and CDR2 YSYEKL. In DNA, the CDR3 is TGCGCCAGCAGCCAAGATCCGGCCTCAAGGGGCTACACCTTC. This sequence encodes CASSQDPASRGYTF.

This clonotype was seen a handful of times. The DNA of the CDR3 is TGTGCCACCGGGTGGGGGGGACAGCAAGAGACCCAGTACTTC. It translates to CATGWGGQQETQYF. The V gene is TRBV6-5, the J gene TRBJ2-5; D tentatively reads TRBD1 or TRBD2 (7 bases each). CDR1 and CDR2 from the germline V gene are MNHEY and SVGAGI. With 10 bases removed from V and 2 bases from J, the gap between germline ends came to 17 bases. The CDR3 runs 14 residues.

This clonotype was recorded a few times. The chain employs TRBV19 and TRBJ1-1; D remains ambiguous. V shed 4 bases and J shed 1 base, with 7 bases lying between them. The CDR3 runs 13 residues. CDR1 LNHDA and CDR2 SQIVND come from the germline V gene (reference sequence). The DNA of the CDR3 is TGTGCCAGTAGTAACCGGGCGAACACTGAAGCTTTCTTT. Protein sequence: CASSNRANTEAFF.

The rearrangement uses TRBV9 and TRBJ2-3; D might be TRBD2 (6 bases). The CDR3 has 15 amino acids. The germline gives CDR1 SGDLS, CDR2 YYNGEE. V was clipped by 4 bases and J by 3 bases, with 15 bases between them. The CDR3 nucleotides are TGTGCCAGCAGCCCAGGCGGGGAGACGACAGATACGCAGTATTTT. Residues: CASSPGGETTDTQYF.